These 14 T cell receptor beta chains were sequenced from one sample in a study of T-cell reconstitution after alpha-beta-depleted transplantation in children. The library targeted TCRbeta and was prepared with unique molecular identifiers. TCRdb reanalysed the PCR reads using MiXCR and keeps one entry per CDR3 protein. The sample holds about 640,000 distinct CDR3 sequences, under 15% seen once. The specimen was PBMCs, mostly from graft donor cells, collected 360 days after TCRalphabeta/CD19-depleted stem cell transplant. The receptors derive from a male patient under 18 who had a stem cell transplant for acute myeloid leukemia, so the T cells may come from the graft donor.

The V and J genes are TRBV29-1 and TRBJ2-1, with D perhaps TRBD2 (6 bases). V was clipped by 1 base and J by 6 bases, with 13 bases between them. CDR3 size: 14 residues. Germline V gene data show CDR1 as SQVTM and CDR2 as ANQGSEA. This CDR3 reads CSVEGREVSNEQFF. The CDR3 bases are TGCAGCGTTGAAGGTAGGGAGGTATCCAATGAGCAGTTCTTC.

This clonotype occurred a few times. The rearrangement joins TRBV27 to TRBJ2-1; D is uncertain. The CDR3 is 13 amino acids. The ends were cut back, 6 bases at V and 6 bases at J, with 12 bases in the middle. Germline V gives CDR1 MNHEY, CDR2 SMNVEV (reference sequence). The CDR3 DNA reads TGTGCCAGCAGACCCCTGGGAAGCAATGAGCAGTTCTTC. Its translation is CASRPLGSNEQFF.

There are many counts of this clonotype. The V call is TRBV12-3 or TRBV12-4, the J call TRBJ1-1; D is ambiguous. The CDR3 extends over 16 amino acids. Trimming took 7 bases from V and 0 from J, leaving 18 bases between them. CDR3: CASTLAGGLMNTEAFF. The CDR3 DNA sequence: TGTGCCAGCACCCTAGCGGGTGGTCTCATGAACACTGAAGCTTTCTTT.

This chain links TRBV7-3 with TRBJ2-1; a weak D match, TRBD1 (6 bases). The V end lost 4 bases, the J end lost 5 bases, and 9 bases lay between the germline ends. Germline V gives CDR1 SGHTA, CDR2 FQGTGA. CDR3 size: 13 residues. This chain's CDR3 is CASSYGTNNEQFF. CDR3 bases: TGTGCCAGCAGCTACGGGACAAACAATGAGCAGTTCTTC. Full variable domain (missing parts from reference TRBV7-3 and TRBJ2-1): GAGVSQTPSNKVTEKGKYVELRCDPISGHTALYWYRQSLGQGPEFLIYFQGTGAADDSGLPNDRFFAVRPEGSVSTLKIQRTERGDSAVYLCASSYGTNNEQFFGPGTRLTVL.

This clonotype occurred a few times. This chain joins TRBV28 and TRBJ2-5; 9 bases align to TRBD2. The CDR3 has 14 amino acids. CDR1 is MDHEN and CDR2 is SYDVKM in the germline V gene. V gave up 5 bases and J gave up 5 bases; unmatched junction bases: 6. The CDR3 reads CASSHAGGRETQYF. The CDR3 region has the DNA TGTGCCAGCAGTCATGCGGGAGGGCGGGAGACCCAGTACTTC.

This clonotype was detected only a few times. The chain joins TRBV15 to TRBJ1-1; TRBD1 might be the D (5 bases). CDR3 length: 14 amino acids. Between the trimmed V and J ends, which lost 5 bases and 8 bases, there was a span of 18 bases. Germline assignment: CDR1 LNHNV and CDR2 YYDKDF (reference sequence). The CDR3 here is CATSSQWRGSEAFF. The CDR3, as DNA: TGTGCCACCAGCTCCCAGTGGAGGGGCAGCGAAGCTTTCTTT.

V and J are TRBV20-1 and TRBJ2-7; TRBD2 matches at 14 bases. The CDR3 has 15 amino acids. Germline V gene data show CDR1 as DFQATT and CDR2 as SNEGSKA (reference sequence). Trimming took 5 bases from V and 3 from J; bases not matched to a gene: 6. This CDR3 reads CSAPGGTSGSYEQYF. CDR3 in DNA: TGCAGTGCTCCTGGAGGGACTAGCGGGAGCTACGAGCAGTACTTC.

This clonotype was counted a few times. The chain employs TRBV3-1 and TRBJ1-1; unclear D gene. Germline V gives CDR1 LGHDT, CDR2 YNNKEL (reference sequence). The CDR3 has 14 residues. With 4 bases removed from V and 2 bases from J, the gap between germline ends came to 11 bases. The CDR3 reads CASSRLPPNTEAFF. As DNA, the CDR3 is TGTGCCAGCAGCCGACTTCCCCCTAACACTGAAGCTTTCTTT.

The DNA for the CDR3 is TGTGCCAGCAGTTTGCAGGCACTGTACCAAGAGACCCAGTACTTC. Translated, it gives CASSLQALYQETQYF. The genes are TRBV28 and TRBJ2-5, with D unclear. This CDR3 is built from 15 residues. Germline-derived CDR1 and CDR2 are MDHEN and SYDVKM. Trimming left V 3 bases short and J 0 bases short, with 11 bases between.

This clonotype was seen repeatedly, ten times or more. The chain has TRBV28 and TRBJ2-1; 10 positions agree with TRBD1. The germline gives CDR1 MDHEN, CDR2 SYDVKM. J gave up 4 bases and V 6 bases, and 12 bases lay outside the gene matches. This CDR3 comprises 17 residues. The CDR3 nucleotides read TGTGCCAGCAGCCCCATAAAGACAGGGGGCTGGTACAATGAGCAGTTCTTC. It codes for CASSPIKTGGWYNEQFF.

This clonotype appeared a few times. The rearrangement links TRBV6-5 to TRBJ2-3; TRBD2 matches at 10 bases. The CDR3 sequence is 18 residues long. Germline V gene data show CDR1 as MNHEY and CDR2 as SVGAGI. V trimming: 1 base; J trimming: 4 bases; junction bases outside the gene matches: 11. CDR3 in DNA: TGTGCCAGCAGTTACTTATCACTTCGGACTAGCGGCTCAGATACGCAGTATTTT. The encoded protein is CASSYLSLRTSGSDTQYF.

This rearrangement joins TRBV4-3 to TRBJ2-5; possible D gene TRBD2, 6 bases. V lost 1 base to trimming and J lost 8 bases, with 17 bases between them. The CDR3 is made up of 15 amino acids. Germline assignment: CDR1 LGHNA and CDR2 YSLEER. The CDR3 nucleotides are TGCGCCAGCAGCCAAGTAGGGACTGGATTAGATACCCAGTACTTC. The encoded protein is CASSQVGTGLDTQYF.

The chain recombines TRBV20-1 with TRBJ2-7, with a possible D match to TRBD2 (6 bases). V lost 6 bases to trimming and J lost 7 bases, with 16 bases between them. The germline V gene has CDR1 DFQATT and CDR2 SNEGSKA (reference sequence). This CDR3 comprises 12 residues. CDR3 DNA: TGCAGTGCAGGCGGGGCTAGGGAAGAGCAGTACTTC. Protein: CSAGGAREEQYF.

This clonotype was counted a few times. A read error may account for a junction end that differs from germline. V gene TRBV11-2 combines with J gene TRBJ2-1, with D possibly matching TRBD1 (5 bases). The CDR3 extends over 14 amino acids. Germline CDR1 is SGHAT and CDR2 is FQNNGV. Here the CDR3 DNA reads TGTGCCAGCAGCTTATGGTGGCAGGGCAATGAGCAGTTTTTC. Protein product: CASSLWWQGNEQFF.